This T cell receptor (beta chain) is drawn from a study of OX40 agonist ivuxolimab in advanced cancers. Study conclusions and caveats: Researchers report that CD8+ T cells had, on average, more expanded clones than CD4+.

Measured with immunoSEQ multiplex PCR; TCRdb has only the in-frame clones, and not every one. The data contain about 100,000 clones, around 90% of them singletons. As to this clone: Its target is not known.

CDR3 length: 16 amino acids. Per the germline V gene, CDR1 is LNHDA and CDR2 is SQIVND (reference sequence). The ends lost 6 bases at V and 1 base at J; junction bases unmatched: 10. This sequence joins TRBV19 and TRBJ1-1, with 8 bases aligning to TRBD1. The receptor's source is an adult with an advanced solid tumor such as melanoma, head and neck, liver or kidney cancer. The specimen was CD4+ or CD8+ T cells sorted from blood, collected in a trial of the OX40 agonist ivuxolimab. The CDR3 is CASRLETGVPNTEAFF. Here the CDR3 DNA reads TGTGCCAGTAGGCTCGAGACAGGGGTTCCGAACACTGAAGCTTTCTTT.